Below, 6 T cell receptor beta chains from the same sample are listed, as sequenced in a study of T cells in Graves' hyperthyroidism and ophthalmopathy. Regions amplified from RNA transcripts were the TCR beta CDR3 regions. First-round RT-PCR targeting the TCR CDR3 was performed with the HTBI primer set. TCRdb redid the calling of the multiplex PCR reads with MiXCR, one entry per CDR3 protein. The table has about 290,000 distinct CDR3 sequences, more than 15% seen once; the top ten hold less than 70%. Sequencing used blood. These receptors all come from a woman in her fifties or sixties with Graves' ophthalmopathy.

Ten or more counts support this clonotype. The CDR3 sequence: CASSFRGWQPQHF. CDR3 in DNA: TGTGCCAGCAGTTTCCGGGGCTGGCAGCCCCAGCATTTT. This chain joins TRBV28 and TRBJ1-5, with D possibly TRBD1 on 5 matching bases. Trimming took 3 bases from V and 7 from J, leaving 10 bases between them. CDR1 is MDHEN, CDR2 SYDVKM, per germline. CDR3 length: 13 residues.

The CDR3 DNA is TGCAGTGTATCTTCCTCGGAGGGGGTCGTGTCCGGGGAGACCCAGTACTTC. This sequence encodes CSVSSSEGVVSGETQYF. V gene TRBV20-1 combines with J gene TRBJ2-5; either TRBD1 or TRBD2 may supply D (6 bases each). Germline V lookup: CDR1 DFQATT, CDR2 SNEGSKA (reference sequence). V shed 7 bases and J shed 5 bases, with 29 bases lying between them. CDR3 length: 17 residues.

The table lists this clonotype with many counts. This chain joins TRBV29-1 and TRBJ1-1; no firm D call. CDR3 length equals 13 residues. Germline assignment: CDR1 SQVTM and CDR2 ANQGSEA. The V gene lost 4 bases and the J gene lost 7 bases, with 16 bases spanning the gap. The CDR3 DNA reads TGCAGCGTTGGGGAGTCGCGTCTGAGTGAAGCTTTCTTT. Protein sequence: CSVGESRLSEAFF.

This clonotype has ten or more counts. The V and J genes are TRBV12-3 or TRBV12-4 and TRBJ1-6; D gene ambiguous. Trimming pared 5 bases from V and 10 bases from J, leaving 9 bases between. The length of the CDR3 is 12 residues. CDR3 DNA sequence: TGTGCCAGCAGTCGGGGTTCCTCACCCCTCCACTTT. Translation gives CASSRGSSPLHF.

This clonotype came up a few times. V usage is TRBV12-3 or TRBV12-4 and J usage is TRBJ2-1; TRBD2 matches at 7 bases. The length of the CDR3 is 13 residues. The V segment lost 8 bases and the J segment 9 bases; nucleotides outside the gene matches: 10. As DNA, the CDR3 is TGTGCCAGCGCTGGGGGGGAAAATGGTGAGCAGTTCTTC. Residues: CASAGGENGEQFF.

This clonotype was counted many times. CDR3 sequence: CASSLTGYHEQYF. In DNA, the CDR3 is TGCGCCAGCAGCTTGACAGGGTACCACGAGCAGTACTTC. The chain uses TRBV5-1 and TRBJ2-7, with D maybe TRBD1 (6 bases). The V end was cut by 1 base, the J end by 5 bases, with 10 bases between. Germline V gene data show CDR1 as SGHRS and CDR2 as YFSETQ. The CDR3 covers 13 residues.